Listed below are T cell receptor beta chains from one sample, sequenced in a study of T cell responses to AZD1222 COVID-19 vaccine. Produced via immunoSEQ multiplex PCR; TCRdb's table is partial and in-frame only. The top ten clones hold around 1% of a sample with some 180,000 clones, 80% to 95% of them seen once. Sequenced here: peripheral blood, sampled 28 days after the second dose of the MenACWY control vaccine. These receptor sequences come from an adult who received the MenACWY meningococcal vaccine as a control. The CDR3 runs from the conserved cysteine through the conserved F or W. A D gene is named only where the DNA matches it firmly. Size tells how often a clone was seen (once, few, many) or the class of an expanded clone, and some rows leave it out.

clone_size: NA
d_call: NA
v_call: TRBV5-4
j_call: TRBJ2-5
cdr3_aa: CASSGSGKETQYF
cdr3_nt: TGTGCCAGCAGCGGTAGCGGCAAAGAGACCCAGTACTTC

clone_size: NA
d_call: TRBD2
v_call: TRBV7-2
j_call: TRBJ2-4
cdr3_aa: CASSARGGTWAKNIQYF
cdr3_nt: TGTGCCAGCAGCGCACGGGGGGGGACTTGGGCCAAAAACATTCAGTACTTC

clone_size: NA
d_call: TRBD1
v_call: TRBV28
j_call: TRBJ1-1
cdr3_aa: CASSLLPGQGPVDTEAFF
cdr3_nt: TGTGCCAGCAGTTTACTCCCCGGACAGGGCCCGGTGGACACTGAAGCTTTCTTT

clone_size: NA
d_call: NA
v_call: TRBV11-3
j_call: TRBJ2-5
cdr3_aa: CASSTPPQETQYF
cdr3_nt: TGTGCCAGCAGTACCCCCCCCCAAGAGACCCAGTACTTC

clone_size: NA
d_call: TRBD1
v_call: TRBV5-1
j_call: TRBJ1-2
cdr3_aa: CASSPGQGRYPNYGYTF
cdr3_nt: TGCGCCAGCAGCCCAGGACAGGGTAGATATCCTAACTATGGCTACACCTTC

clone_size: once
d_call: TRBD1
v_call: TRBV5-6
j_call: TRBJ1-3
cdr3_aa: CASSPRQGISGNTIYF
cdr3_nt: TGTGCCAGCAGCCCCCGACAGGGGATCTCTGGAAACACCATATATTTT

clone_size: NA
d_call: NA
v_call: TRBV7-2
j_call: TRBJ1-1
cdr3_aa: CASSFGSSNTEAFF
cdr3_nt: TGTGCCAGCAGCTTCGGCAGCTCTAACACTGAAGCTTTCTTT

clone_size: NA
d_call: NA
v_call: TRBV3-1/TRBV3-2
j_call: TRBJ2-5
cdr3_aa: CASSQSSQETQYF
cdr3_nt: TGTGCCAGCAGCCAAAGCAGCCAAGAGACCCAGTACTTC

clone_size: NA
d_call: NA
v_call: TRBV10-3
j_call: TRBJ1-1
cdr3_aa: CAIRDSANTEAFF
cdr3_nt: TGTGCCATCAGGGACAGTGCGAACACTGAAGCTTTCTTT

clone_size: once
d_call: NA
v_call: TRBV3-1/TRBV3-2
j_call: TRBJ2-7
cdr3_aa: CASSQARVLYEQYF
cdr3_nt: TGTGCCAGCAGCCAAGCCCGAGTTCTCTACGAGCAGTACTTC

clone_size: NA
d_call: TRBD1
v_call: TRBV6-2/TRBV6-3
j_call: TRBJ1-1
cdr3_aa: CASSYPDRGFYGAFF
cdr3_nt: TGTGCCAGCAGTTACCCGGACAGGGGGTTCTATGGAGCTTTCTTT

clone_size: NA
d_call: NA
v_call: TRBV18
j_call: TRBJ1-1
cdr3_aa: CASSPGGNTEAFF
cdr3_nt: TGTGCCAGCTCACCAGGGGGCAACACTGAAGCTTTCTTT

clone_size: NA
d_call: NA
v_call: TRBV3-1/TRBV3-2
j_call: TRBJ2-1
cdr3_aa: CASSPGLGEQFF
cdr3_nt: TGTGCCAGCAGCCCAGGACTGGGGGAGCAGTTCTTC

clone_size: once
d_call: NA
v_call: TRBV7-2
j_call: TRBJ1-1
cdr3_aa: CASSPYRGRGTEAFF
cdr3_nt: TGTGCCAGCAGCCCCTACCGGGGGCGAGGCACTGAAGCTTTCTTT

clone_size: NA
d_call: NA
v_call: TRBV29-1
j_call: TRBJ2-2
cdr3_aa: CSVGERAGTGELFF
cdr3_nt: TGCAGCGTTGGAGAGAGGGCGGGGACCGGGGAGCTGTTTTTT

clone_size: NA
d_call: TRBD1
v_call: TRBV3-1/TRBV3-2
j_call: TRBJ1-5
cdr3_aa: CASSPGQILTYSNQPQHF
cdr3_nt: TGTGCCAGCAGTCCGGGACAGATCCTTACCTATAGCAATCAGCCCCAGCATTTT

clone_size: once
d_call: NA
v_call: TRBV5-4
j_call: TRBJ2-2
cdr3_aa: CASSLDSGELFF
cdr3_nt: TGTGCCAGCAGCTTGGATTCCGGGGAGCTGTTTTTT

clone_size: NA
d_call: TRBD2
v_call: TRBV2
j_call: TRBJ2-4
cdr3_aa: CASSSQRTSGGKNIQYF
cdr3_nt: TGTGCCAGCAGTTCTCAAAGGACTAGCGGGGGGAAAAACATTCAGTACTTC

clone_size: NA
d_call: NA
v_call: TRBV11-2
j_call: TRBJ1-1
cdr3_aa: CASSFVGHTEAFF
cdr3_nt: TGTGCCAGCAGCTTTGTTGGACACACTGAAGCTTTCTTT

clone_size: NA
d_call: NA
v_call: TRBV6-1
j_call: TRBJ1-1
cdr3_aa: CASSEIRSGPSTEAFF
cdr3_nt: TGTGCCAGCAGTGAAATTCGTTCGGGACCCAGCACTGAAGCTTTCTTT